The sequence of this TCR beta chain was determined in a study of beta chain features in type 1 diabetes. The isolated RNA, all of it, was reverse transcribed, so expressed TCRB transcripts were what got sequenced. About 3.4 million reads per sample on average were obtained from naive, central memory and regulatory T cell samples. TCRdb's copy holds only in-frame clones and misses some; the assay was immunoSEQ multiplex PCR. The sample has 310,000 or so clones; approximately 10% are singletons. All of the sorted populations showed purity greater than 95%. This clone occurred once. Per germline, CDR1 SGDLS and CDR2 YYNGEE. Trimming took 0 bases from V and 2 from J, leaving 13 bases between them. This CDR3 is built from 16 residues.

The receptor was derived from a woman in her 30s in good health. The sequenced sample consisted of naive CD4+ T cells from blood. This chain uses TRBV9 with TRBJ2-3; D is possibly TRBD1 (6 bases). The CDR3 coding sequence is TGTGCCAGCAGCGTAGGGGTCCGGGACAACACAGATACGCAGTATTTT. Its translation: CASSVGVRDNTDTQYF.